This TCR beta chain was profiled in a study of CD8+ T cells in alopecia areata listed by TCRdb under 2018. Looking at the study overall: Treated patients were enrolled in an open-label pilot trial of oral tofacitinib at 5 to 10 mg twice daily for moderate-to-severe alopecia areata. Patients received tofacitinib for 6 to 18 months and were then followed off drug for 6 months to check for delayed response and recurrence. In treated patients, disease severity was measured using the SALT score, which gives the percentage of scalp surface area affected. The study used high-throughput TCRbeta sequencing to examine T cell clonal expansion in alopecia areata, in both the C3H/HeJ mouse model and human patients. Human TCRbeta sequencing covered scalp tissue and sorted CD4+ and CD8+ peripheral blood T cells from patchy and totalis/universalis alopecia areata patients and healthy controls. Patients on tofacitinib were biopsied at baseline and after 4 and 24 weeks of treatment, and several of the patients also had a later scalp biopsy. Scalp clonality was compared across normal scalp (n=4), patchy alopecia areata scalp (n=8), and alopecia totalis/universalis scalp (n=8). RNA was extracted with the PAXgene miRNA kit for fixed scalp, the miRNeasy kit for PBMCs, and the RNeasy kit for mouse skin. TCRbeta CDR3 regions were amplified by immunoSEQ multiplex PCR with 35 Vbeta forward and 13 Jbeta reverse primers. Beyond this particular receptor, the publication reports: Lesional scalp, especially in alopecia totalis/universalis, showed higher clonality and more expanded CD8+ clones than normal scalp, suggesting antigenic drive. Many expanded lesional clones were found to persist in scalp and blood during tofacitinib treatment, and relapse after treatment cessation may be partly explained by this persistence. Because the treated cohort was small and included a single nonresponder, larger studies are needed to assess links between baseline CD8+ expansion and response. Shared TCR sequences between patients were less evident than in mice, which may be partly attributable to HLA diversity in the patient population. Unlike mouse skin, where gammadelta T cells dominate, normal human skin contains resident alphabeta T cells that get sequenced too, which complicates analysis of the scalp TCR repertoire. Tofacitinib significantly decreased scalp clonality and the number of expanded CD8+ clones among the top 100 scalp clones.

Worth noting for this clone: This clone's antigen is unknown. There are no base qualities to consult, and no much larger clone falls within one base.

The CDR3 covers 15 residues, taking in both the cysteine and the phenylalanine. Kept here is only the CDR3 DNA, which spans 45 bases and is read in frame from base 1. The germline V gene sets CDR1 to MNHEY and CDR2 to SVGAGI. Trimming costs V 0 bases and J 1 base, and their ends lie 9 bases apart. This specimen's time point label, per the study, means: about 4 weeks on oral tofacitinib. Taken with the paper, the label for treatment or condition translates to: oral pan-JAK inhibitor, 5-10 mg twice daily. From alopecia areata patients, peripheral blood was collected along with lesional scalp punch biopsies. PBMCs were isolated by density centrifugation and stained for CD3, CD4 and CD8, and CD4+ and CD8+ T cells were sorted on a FACSAria. Library preparation used the immunoSEQ multiplex PCR assay. RNA was extracted from all samples and reverse transcribed into cDNA as template for TCR sequencing. SuperScript III was used for first-strand cDNA synthesis, primed with a 2:1 mix of oligo-dT and random hexamers. A synthetic immune receptor repertoire was used to gauge amplification bias, and whatever bias remained was removed computationally. The authors' analysis ran thus. Raw reads were preprocessed to remove errors, and CDR3 was defined by IMGT conventions from the conserved cysteine to phenylalanine. To get clonality, Shannon entropy was normalized by log2 of the number of productive unique TCRs and the result was subtracted from 1. Scalp TCRbeta sequences were cross-referenced with sorted blood CD4 and CD8 repertoires so that the CD4 or CD8 identity of scalp clones could be inferred. What TCRdb holds here is the immuneACCESS table cut down to in-frame rearrangements. Part of the clones is not present; checked against another copy, under half of the missing clones reflect an unresolved V gene, and the others are unexplained. V and J calls and clone size are given by that table; D and trimming were obtained from the DNA. The sample records 120,000 or so clones, 60% to 65% of which are singletons. Around 5.7% of the sample is in the top ten clones.

This material consisted of CD4+ T cells sorted from blood, taken at week 4, from a patient treated with tofacitinib. This sequence originates from a human donor with alopecia areata. The chain uses TRBV6-5 and TRBJ1-2, with no confidently assigned D gene. The base sequence is TGTGCCAGCAGTTACTCGCGCAGCCTTAACTATGGCTACACCTTC. The encoded protein is CASSYSRSLNYGYTF.